This TCR beta chain was profiled in a study of technical replicates of blood from a few donors. CDR3 length: 17 residues. V was clipped by 7 bases and J by 2 bases; unmatched bases: 9. From germline, CDR1 is SGHTA and CDR2 FQGNSA. TCRdb's copy holds only in-frame clones and misses some; the assay was immunoSEQ multiplex PCR. The data hold more than 75,000 clones, with 70% to 90% observed a single time. V usage is TRBV7-2 and J usage is TRBJ2-2, with 11 bases fitting TRBD2. Input material: PBMCs. The clonotype originates from a human donor in good health. Some clones in this sample may be carry-over from other donors' samples. The CDR3 DNA reads TGTGCCAGCAACCTAGCGGGAGGCGCCTTCAACACCGGGGAGCTGTTTTTT. The encoded protein is CASNLAGGAFNTGELFF.